One sample yielded the 10 T cell receptor beta chains listed below, sequenced in a study of cytomegalovirus exposure and HLA in healthy donors. Use of 60 Vbeta and 13 Jbeta primers characterized the PCR. Some clones are missing from TCRdb's copy, which holds only in-frame ones; the method was immunoSEQ multiplex PCR. The sample carries 100,000 or so clones, approximately 70% recorded once. The sample comprised PBMCs. The receptors come from a man aged 40-50 years in good health and CMV-seronegative.

This sequence joins TRBV4-2 and TRBJ1-6, with D perhaps matching TRBD1 (6 bases). CDR1 is LGHNA and CDR2 is YNFKEQ in the germline V gene. The CDR3 extends over 17 amino acids. V was pared by 4 bases and J by 6 bases, with 19 bases between. The CDR3 DNA reads as TGTGCCAGCAGCCGGGGGGAGGCGGGGGCTGGTAATTCACCCCTCCACTTT. As protein: CASSRGEAGAGNSPLHF.

The chain uses TRBV30 and TRBJ2-7; the match to TRBD2 covers 9 bases. The V and J ends lost 1 base and 4 bases, in that order; junction bases with no gene match: 5. The CDR3 sequence is 14 residues long. Germline CDR1 and CDR2: GTSNPN and SVGIG (reference sequence). The CDR3 here is CAWSAIAGAYEQYF. DNA for the CDR3: TGTGCCTGGAGTGCCATAGCGGGGGCATACGAGCAGTACTTC.

The CDR3 region is CASSEDRAVDTQYF. The DNA for the CDR3 is TGTGCCAGCAGCGAGGACAGGGCTGTAGATACGCAGTATTTT. The V and J genes are TRBV9 and TRBJ2-3; TRBD1 matches 8 bases. Germline V lookup: CDR1 SGDLS, CDR2 YYNGEE. The V segment lost 3 bases and the J segment 5 bases; nucleotides outside the gene matches: 5. The CDR3 totals 14 residues.

The rearrangement joins TRBV19 to TRBJ1-6; possibly TRBD1 for D (6 bases). CDR3 length: 14 residues. CDR1 is LNHDA, CDR2 SQIVND, per germline (reference sequence). The V and J ends lost 6 bases and 10 bases respectively, with 16 bases between them. The CDR3 bases are TGTGCCAGTAGCTGGGCAGGGGTGGGGTCACCCCTCCACTTT. Its translation is CASSWAGVGSPLHF.

This clone was counted between two and nine times. One base separates it from a far larger clone, so it is likely a read error. Other DNA variants within this sample encode the same CDR3. The V and J genes are TRBV4-1 and TRBJ2-5, with no clear D. The CDR3 spans 13 residues. V was cut by 8 bases and J by 4 bases, with 14 bases left in between. CDR1 is MGHRA and CDR2 is YSYEKL in the germline V gene. CDR3 in amino acids: CASCSVWAETQYF. The CDR3 DNA reads as TGCGCCAGCTGCTCCGTGTGGGCAGAGACCCAGTACTTC.

This chain links TRBV4-3 with TRBJ2-1; 10 nucleotides line up with TRBD2. The length of the CDR3 is 16 residues. Per germline, CDR1 LGHNA and CDR2 YSLEER. Losses at the gene ends were 0 bases for V and 8 bases for J; bases not matched to a gene: 7. The CDR3 DNA follows: TGCGCCAGCAGCCAAGATTGGCGGACTAGCGGAGATGAGCAGTTCTTC. Protein sequence: CASSQDWRTSGDEQFF.

In its sample, this clone was seen once. J is TRBJ2-3 and V is TRBV7-9; D may be TRBD1 (6 bases). Looked up from germline, CDR1 is SEHNR and CDR2 is FQNEAQ (reference sequence). The CDR3 sequence is 13 residues long. The V end lost 5 bases, the J end lost 4 bases, and 10 bases lay between the germline ends. The CDR3 region has the DNA TGTGCCAGCAGCATACAGGGAGCAGATACGCAGTATTTT. Protein: CASSIQGADTQYF.

The V call is TRBV4-1, the J call TRBJ2-5; 8 nucleotides align to TRBD2. CDR1 is MGHRA, CDR2 YSYEKL, per germline. The CDR3 contains 14 residues. V lost 4 bases to trimming and J lost 7 bases; unmatched junction nucleotides: 8. The CDR3 region has the DNA TGCGCCAGCAGCCTCCGGGAGGGCAGCCGGACCCAGTACTTC. It encodes CASSLREGSRTQYF.

In its sample, this clone was seen a few times. This sequence joins TRBV7-9 and TRBJ1-4; possibly TRBD1 for D (5 bases). Trimming removed 6 bases from V and 5 bases from J, with 19 bases in between. Germline assignment: CDR1 SEHNR and CDR2 FQNEAQ (reference sequence). The CDR3 spans 16 residues. The CDR3, as DNA: TGTGCCAGCAGTCTCTCTTATTGGCAGGGCAATGAAAAACTGTTTTTT. Its protein is CASSLSYWQGNEKLFF.

V is TRBV9 and J is TRBJ1-2; D is uncertain. Trimming took 0 bases from V and 1 from J, leaving 10 bases between them. CDR3 length: 15 amino acids. Germline-derived CDR1 and CDR2 are SGDLS and YYNGEE. CDR3 bases: TGTGCCAGCAGCGTAGGAGATGAGGTTAACTATGGCTACACCTTC. This sequence encodes CASSVGDEVNYGYTF.